This T cell receptor (beta chain) was found in a study of T cell responses to AZD1222 COVID-19 vaccine (dated by TCRdb to about 2021). For the study in its entirety: AZD1222 recipients given second doses at about 4 weeks or at about 12 weeks were pooled, since spike-specific TCR depth and breadth were not found to differ between the two schedules. TCR sequencing covered about 230 trial participants: 200 to 220 given two doses of AZD1222 and around 25 given two doses of MenACWY control vaccine. Trial participants were enrolled by age into 18-55, 56-69 and 70-plus year subgroups, with roughly 150, 30 and 60 TCR-sequenced participants respectively.

The CDR3 regions of human TCRbeta chains were analyzed by immunosequencing. The paper's processing steps were these. TCRs in the repertoires were matched against a reference library of SARS-CoV-2-specific TCRs that had been generated with the MIRA antigen-specificity platform. Breadth was defined as the fraction of unique TCRs that were SARS-CoV-2-associated, and depth was defined as the fraction of total T cells that were SARS-CoV-2-associated. Using the MIRA data, each spike-specific TCR was assigned both to the spike region to which the TCR was reactive and to a CD4 or CD8 class. Log10-transformed breadth and depth values were compared by one-way ANOVA with Sidak's multiple comparisons tests. TCRdb took this table from immuneACCESS and kept in-frame rearrangements with V and J called. Such tables lack part of the clones; where checked against another copy, unresolved V genes explain under half of the gap, and the rest is unexplained. V, J and clone size reflect that table, while D and trimming were determined from the DNA. The sample profile shows roughly 120,000 clones; approximately 83% of them were found once. The ten largest clones represent 1.5% to 2% of the sample.

As encoded in the germline V gene (reference sequence), CDR1 is SGHAT while CDR2 is FQDESV. The CDR3 covers 14 residues, taking in both the cysteine and the phenylalanine. The read is trimmed to its CDR3 DNA, 42 bases read in frame from base 1. The junction shows trimming of 4 bases on V and 4 bases on J, and the gene matches do not reach 7 bases of it. The paper's findings and limits, for the study overall: Because no samples from the day 14 peak response were available, repertoires could be characterized only after the peak T cell response. In the small 56-69-year group, the increase in depth fell short of significance, most likely because of low power. Most participants were white British and females outnumbered males, and the authors suggested that clonal diversity may have been underestimated. Conclusions about previously exposed vaccinees are limited, since just six AZD1222 recipients were seropositive for SARS-CoV-2 at baseline. After two AZD1222 doses, spike-specific TCR breadth and depth were significantly higher than at day 0 and than in MenACWY recipients. Reportedly, almost half of the unique spike-specific TCRs recognized epitopes lying outside the regions that are mutated in the B.1.351 and B.1.1.7 variants. The whole spike protein was spanned by vaccine-associated CD4 TCRs, and dominant responses were seen in regions 160-218 and 743-854.

As for this clone: Its target antigen remains unknown. No quality values exist for individual bases; no much larger clone is one base distant.

Read against the paper, the sample's time point label means: baseline before first vaccination. Vaccinee samples came from UK trials COV001 and COV002, including a single-blind randomized controlled phase 2/3 trial of AZD1222 (ChAdOx1 nCoV-19) in healthy adults. For TCRbeta chain sequencing, PBMC samples were collected from trial participants at day 0 and at day 28 after the second dose. The sequence derives from an adult in good health. The material was peripheral blood, obtained on day 0 of AZD1222 vaccination. The chain couples TRBV11-1 to TRBJ2-7, and TRBD1 aligns with 7 junction nucleotides. CDR3 region: CASSSAGQVYEQYF. The DNA sequence is given as TGTGCCAGCAGCTCGGCCGGACAGGTTTACGAGCAGTACTTC. With the portions outside the CDR3 filled from the reference TRBV11-1 and TRBJ2-7 genes, the complete variable region becomes EAEVAQSPRYKITEKSQAVAFWCDPISGHATLYWYRQILGQGPELLVQFQDESVVDDSQLPKDRFSAERLKGVDSTLKIQPAELGDSAMYLCASSSAGQVYEQYFGPGTRLTVT.